The rows below give T cell receptor beta chains drawn from one sample of a study of blood T cell repertoires in COVID-19. Using immunoSEQ multiplex PCR, the repertoire was profiled, and TCRdb retains in-frame clones only, with some absent. The data hold over 80,000 clones, with 89% observed a single time. The sequenced sample consisted of peripheral blood. The receptors were sampled from a man aged 50-59 years with acute or convalescent COVID-19. CDR3s include the opening cysteine and the closing phenylalanine or tryptophan. D genes are given only for firm matches. Size is omitted from some rows. Given values are once, few, many or a class for expanded clones.

clone_size d_call j_call v_call cdr3_nt cdr3_aa
NA NA TRBJ1-1 TRBV10-3 TGTGCCATCAGTGACTTGATCGGCAGCCAGGGAGCTTTCTTT CAISDLIGSQGAFF
NA TRBD2 TRBJ2-3 TRBV11-2 TGTGCCAGCAGCTTCAGACTAGCGGGGACAGATACGCAGTATTTT CASSFRLAGTDTQYF
NA TRBD2 TRBJ2-7 TRBV2 TGTGCCAGCAGTGTACTAGCGGGGAGCTCCTACGAGCAGTACTTC CASSVLAGSSYEQYF
once NA TRBJ1-2 TRBV7-9 TGTGCCAGCAGCACCCGGACAGCTACCTATGGCTACACCTTC CASSTRTATYGYTF
NA TRBD2 TRBJ2-1 TRBV7-9 TGTGCCAGCAGCTTCCTAGCGGGGGGGGATGAGCAGTTCTTC CASSFLAGGDEQFF
NA NA TRBJ1-1 TRBV6-2/TRBV6-3 TGTGCCAGCAGTTACCCTCCTACTGAAGCTTTCTTT CASSYPPTEAFF
NA NA TRBJ2-5 TRBV7-2 TGTGCCAGCAGCTTAGCGCGGGACAGTGGGACCCAGTACTTC CASSLARDSGTQYF
NA NA TRBJ1-4 TRBV28 TGTGCCAGCAGTTCCCCCGTGTTGGCCGAAAAACTGTTTTTT CASSSPVLAEKLFF
NA TRBD1 TRBJ2-2 TRBV5-1 TGCGCCAGCAGCACTGGGACAGGGGTTTTATTCGCCGGGGAGCTGTTTTTT CASSTGTGVLFAGELFF
NA TRBD1 TRBJ2-7 TRBV5-1 TGCGCCAGCAGGGCCGGGACAGGGCTCTACGAGCAGTACTTC CASRAGTGLYEQYF
NA TRBD1 TRBJ2-1 TRBV27 TGTGCCAGCAGTTTATCCGGGACAGGGGGCAGGGGTGAGCAGTTCTTC CASSLSGTGGRGEQFF
NA NA TRBJ2-2 TRBV5-5 TGTGCCAGCAGCTTGGCAGGGCTCACCGGGGAGCTGTTTTTT CASSLAGLTGELFF
NA TRBD2 TRBJ2-1 TRBV7-2 TGTGCCAGCAGCTCGACTAGCGGGGGGGCCAATGAGCAGTTCTTC CASSSTSGGANEQFF
NA NA TRBJ1-2 TRBV12-3/TRBV12-4 TGTGCCAGCAGCCTTGGACAGTATGGCTACACCTTC CASSLGQYGYTF
NA NA TRBJ2-3 TRBV7-2 TGTGCCAGCAGCTTAGCGGGGCGGGGTACGACAGATACGCAGTATTTT CASSLAGRGTTDTQYF
NA NA TRBJ1-3 TRBV5-5 TGTGCCAGCAGCACGGGGGGGGCGACCTCTGGAAACACCATATATTTT CASSTGGATSGNTIYF
NA TRBD2 TRBJ2-3 TRBV7-8 TGTGCCAGCAGCCAAGGACTAGCTGGTACGCAGTATTTT CASSQGLAGTQYF
NA NA TRBJ2-5 TRBV18 TGTGCCAGCTCAGGTAGCCAAGAGACCCAGTACTTC CASSGSQETQYF
NA TRBD2 TRBJ2-3 TRBV2 TGTGCCAGCAGGAAGGAGGGACTACGCACAGATACGCAGTATTTT CASRKEGLRTDTQYF
NA NA TRBJ1-2 TRBV12-3/TRBV12-4 TGTGCCAGCAGTCCGAGCGGGTATGGCTACACCTTC CASSPSGYGYTF
NA NA TRBJ1-1 TRBV10-1 TGCGCCAGCAGTGAGTCGCGGGAGGGGAACACTGAAGCTTTCTTT CASSESREGNTEAFF
NA NA TRBJ1-5 TRBV19 TGTGCCAGTAGTACCGACTGGAGTCTATCACAGCCCCAGCATTTT CASSTDWSLSQPQHF
NA NA TRBJ2-1 TRBV30 TGTGCCTGGAGTTTCGGAGGGGCGACCGAATACAATGAGCAGTTCTTC CAWSFGGATEYNEQFF
NA NA TRBJ1-6 TRBV11-2 TGTGCCAGCAGCCAGGGGTGGGGGGGGTTGAATTCACCCCTCCACTTT CASSQGWGGLNSPLHF
NA NA TRBJ2-7 TRBV7-8 TGTGCCAGCAGCGTCGTTCTTTTGGGGGCGCGGTACGAGCAGTACTTC CASSVVLLGARYEQYF
NA NA TRBJ1-5 TRBV10-3 TGTGCCATCAGTCCGGGACAAGGTGGGAATCAGCCCCAGCATTTT CAISPGQGGNQPQHF
NA TRBD1 TRBJ1-1 TRBV4-2 TGTGCCAGCAGCCAAACAGGGGGAGTAGACACTGAAGCTTTCTTT CASSQTGGVDTEAFF
NA TRBD1 TRBJ1-1 TRBV15 TGTGCCACCAGCGAGCCCGGGACAGAGAAAGCTTTCTTT CATSEPGTEKAFF
NA TRBD2 TRBJ2-7 TRBV2 TGTGCCAGCAGTGGCGGCGGGGGGATCCCCTACGAGCAGTACTTC CASSGGGGIPYEQYF
once TRBD1 TRBJ2-7 TRBV19 TGTGCCAGTAGTATTGGGACAGGAAGTTTGGAGCAGTACTTC CASSIGTGSLEQYF
few TRBD2 TRBJ2-1 TRBV6-1 TGTGCCAGCAGTGATACGGGGGGGGCCTACAATGAGCAGTTCTTC CASSDTGGAYNEQFF
NA NA TRBJ1-3 TRBV9 TGTGCCAGCAGCGTCATTCCCGTGGGCAGCGGAAACACCATATATTTT CASSVIPVGSGNTIYF
NA TRBD1 TRBJ1-2 TRBV9 TGTGCCAGCAGCGGATACAGGGGAGCAAACTATGGCTACACCTTC CASSGYRGANYGYTF
NA TRBD1 TRBJ1-3 TRBV14 TGTGCCAGCAGCCGAACGAGGGGACAGGGCGGAAACACCATATATTTT CASSRTRGQGGNTIYF
NA NA TRBJ2-1 TRBV5-1 TGCGCCAGCAGCTTGGGATCGGGGGAGCAGTTCTTC CASSLGSGEQFF
NA NA TRBJ1-1 TRBV19 TGTGCCAGTAGTATCAGCGCGAGTCAGGGAGGGATAGGCACTGAAGCTTTCTTT CASSISASQGGIGTEAFF
NA NA TRBJ1-6 TRBV19 TGTGCGGCAGGGTACAATTCACCCCTCCACTTT CAAGYNSPLHF
NA NA TRBJ1-5 TRBV3-1/TRBV3-2 TGTGCCAGCAGCCAAGGCCTGGGGGCAGGGGACAATCAGCCCCAGCATTTT CASSQGLGAGDNQPQHF
NA NA TRBJ1-4 TRBV3-1/TRBV3-2 TGTGCCAGCAGCCAAGATAGGGGAAGCTTCAGCCACGGAGAAAAACTGTTTTTT CASSQDRGSFSHGEKLFF
NA TRBD1 TRBJ1-5 TRBV28 TGTGCCAGCCAGGGGGGCAATCAGCCCCAGCATTTT CASQGGNQPQHF
NA NA TRBJ2-5 TRBV15 TGTGCCACCAGCAGAGATGGTTTGTGGGCTAGCGAGGGGGAGACCCAGTACTTC CATSRDGLWASEGETQYF
NA NA TRBJ1-5 TRBV29-1 TGCAGCGTTCGAGAGGGCAATCAGCCCCAGCATTTT CSVREGNQPQHF
NA TRBD1 TRBJ1-3 TRBV19 TGTGCCAGTAGATCGGGGACAGCGTCTGGAAACACCATATATTTT CASRSGTASGNTIYF
NA TRBD1 TRBJ2-3 TRBV2 TGTGCCAGCAGGGATCCCGGGACAGGGTCCACAGATACGCAGTATTTT CASRDPGTGSTDTQYF
NA TRBD1 TRBJ1-3 TRBV27 TGTGCCAGCAGTCTCAGGGGGCAGTCCGGAAACACCATATATTTT CASSLRGQSGNTIYF
NA TRBD2 TRBJ2-5 TRBV9 TGTGCCAGCAGCGCCGGGACCCGGAGCCCGGGGGGTTTACAAGAGACCCAGTACTTC CASSAGTRSPGGLQETQYF
NA TRBD2 TRBJ2-5 TRBV30 TGTGCCTGGAAGTCGGGGGGGGAGACCCAGTACTTC CAWKSGGETQYF
NA TRBD1 TRBJ2-3 TRBV18 TGTGCCAGCATGGTACAGGGGGCGGATACGCAGTATTTT CASMVQGADTQYF